Shown below are 15 T cell receptor beta chains from a single sample sequenced in a study of blood T cell repertoires in COVID-19. The data were produced by immunoSEQ multiplex PCR, yet TCRdb's version contains in-frame clones alone and is incomplete. The data show under 150,000 clones, with roughly 84% seen just once and approximately 5.7% held by the top ten. Sequenced sample: PBMCs or T cells enriched from blood (not recorded which). The receptors derive from a woman between 50 and 59 years old who had been exposed to COVID-19.

The V gene is TRBV27, the J gene TRBJ2-2; 7 bases line up with TRBD2. CDR3 length equals 16 residues. Per the germline V gene, CDR1 is MNHEY and CDR2 is SMNVEV (reference sequence). V trimming: 6 bases; J trimming: 0 bases; junction bases outside the gene matches: 7. Written as DNA, the CDR3 is TGTGCCAGCAGCCCCGCGGGAGCGGCGAACACCGGGGAGCTGTTTTTT. Translating it yields CASSPAGAANTGELFF.

The V gene is TRBV7-9, the J gene TRBJ2-1; 11 bases match TRBD2. The germline CDR1 and CDR2 sequences are SEHNR and FQNEAQ (reference sequence). This CDR3 is built from 14 residues. With V trimmed by 10 bases and J by 7 bases, 9 bases remained unmatched. The CDR3 DNA sequence: TGTGCCACCGACCCTAGCGGGGGGAGGAATGAGCAGTTCTTC. This translates into CATDPSGGRNEQFF.

The genes are TRBV5-4 and TRBJ1-2, with D tentatively TRBD1 (5 bases). Germline CDR1 SGHNT, CDR2 YYREEE (reference sequence). Trimming cost V 0 bases and J 4 bases, with 7 bases left between them. This CDR3 is 13 amino acids long. The CDR3 coding sequence is TGTGCCAGCAGCTTGGGGGGGGGCTATGGCTACACCTTC. It codes for CASSLGGGYGYTF.

The rearrangement links TRBV3-1 (or the pseudogene TRBV3-2) to TRBJ2-7; 9 bases map to TRBD2. Germline V lookup: CDR1 LGHDT, CDR2 YNNKEL (reference sequence). This CDR3 is 15 amino acids long. V shed 3 bases, J shed 2 bases, and the junction held 5 bases outside the gene matches. This CDR3 is CASSQELAGAYEQYF. The CDR3 region has the DNA TGTGCCAGCAGCCAGGAACTAGCGGGCGCCTACGAGCAGTACTTC.

This chain connects TRBV5-1 to TRBJ2-1; 7 nucleotides match TRBD2. V lost 0 bases and J lost 3; bases outside the gene matches: 3. Germline CDR1 and CDR2: SGHRS and YFSETQ. The CDR3 length is 15 residues. The CDR3 DNA follows: TGCGCCAGCAGCTTGGTGCGGGAGAACTACAATGAGCAGTTCTTC. It is translated as CASSLVRENYNEQFF.

In its sample, this clone was seen a few times. The V and J genes are TRBV5-5 and TRBJ1-4, with D perhaps TRBD1 (5 bases). Germline CDR1 SGHKS, CDR2 YYEKEE (reference sequence). V dropped 0 bases and J dropped 3 bases, with 12 bases sitting between them. The CDR3 runs to 16 residues. The CDR3 loop is CASSLVLQGPNEKLFF. DNA for the CDR3: TGTGCCAGCAGCTTGGTTCTTCAGGGTCCTAATGAAAAACTGTTTTTT.

The chain is built from TRBV13 and TRBJ2-2, with 14 nucleotides matching TRBD2. V dropped 7 bases and J dropped 6; count of bases not matched to a gene: 19. Per germline, CDR1 PRHDT and CDR2 FYEKMQ (reference sequence). CDR3 length: 20 residues. CDR3 bases: TGTGCCAGCACCCGCTACCTGAGGACTAGCGGGAGGACGAGGGCCGGGGAGCTGTTTTTT. Translated, it gives CASTRYLRTSGRTRAGELFF.

This sequence joins TRBV10-3 and TRBJ2-7; 9 nucleotides align to TRBD1. CDR1 and CDR2 from the germline V gene are ENHRY and SYGVKD. The CDR3 spans 13 residues. The trim removed 6 bases at V and 6 bases at J, leaving 6 bases unmatched. The DNA for the CDR3 is TGTGCCATCAGCCCGGACAGGGGAGGCGAGCAGTACTTC. This sequence encodes CAISPDRGGEQYF.

This sequence joins TRBV9 and TRBJ2-3; perhaps TRBD2 as D (6 bases). Germline V gene sequence: CDR1 SGDLS, CDR2 YYNGEE. There are 14 residues in the CDR3. V was trimmed by 1 base and J by 8 bases, leaving 14 bases between them. CDR3 DNA sequence: TGTGCCAGCAGCGTAACGGGTTTCGGGGGTACGCAGTATTTT. Translation: CASSVTGFGGTQYF.

The chain couples TRBV28 to TRBJ2-7; D remains unclear. The CDR3 sequence is 15 residues long. Per the germline V gene, CDR1 is MDHEN and CDR2 is SYDVKM. Between the trimmed V and J ends, which lost 4 bases and 2 bases, there was a span of 15 bases. CDR3 DNA sequence: TGTGCCAGCAGTTCCCCCGGTGGGCATACCTACGAGCAGTACTTC. Translation gives CASSSPGGHTYEQYF.

The chain links TRBV11-2 to TRBJ2-1; the match to TRBD2 covers 7 bases. The CDR3 loop spans 16 amino acids. V was pared by 4 bases and J by 5 bases, with 11 bases of the junction left unmatched. The germline gives CDR1 SGHAT, CDR2 FQNNGV. CDR3 coding DNA: TGTGCCAGCAGCTACGGACTAGGCAGTTTCGACAATGAGCAGTTCTTC. Protein product: CASSYGLGSFDNEQFF. Filled out from reference TRBV11-2 and TRBJ2-1, the complete variable domain reads EAGVAQSPRYKIIEKRQSVAFWCNPISGHATLYWYQQILGQGPKLLIQFQNNGVVDDSQLPKDRFSAERLKGVDSTLKIQPAKLEDSAVYLCASSYGLGSFDNEQFFGPGTRLTVL.

This clone was seen a few times. This sequence joins TRBV6-5 and TRBJ1-6; D ambiguous. The germline gives CDR1 MNHEY, CDR2 SVGAGI. The CDR3 totals 15 residues. Trimming stripped 2 bases from V and 9 bases from J, with 14 bases between. The CDR3 here is CASSYEGRGGSPLHF. CDR3 in DNA: TGTGCCAGCAGTTACGAAGGGCGTGGAGGTTCACCCCTCCACTTT.

This chain connects TRBV5-1 to TRBJ2-7; a weak D match, TRBD2 (6 bases). Germline lookup yields CDR1 SGHRS and CDR2 YFSETQ. The CDR3 consists of 14 residues. With 3 bases removed from V and 0 bases from J, the gap between germline ends came to 10 bases. The CDR3 sequence: CASSWRDHSYEQYF. The DNA of the CDR3 is TGCGCCAGCAGCTGGAGGGACCACTCCTACGAGCAGTACTTC.

The chain combines TRBV11-2 with TRBJ2-3; the match to TRBD2 covers 9 bases. Looked up from germline, CDR1 is SGHAT and CDR2 is FQNNGV. Unmatched junction bases numbered 4, after V lost 2 bases and J lost 4 bases. The CDR3 runs 15 residues. The CDR3 reads CASSLRRGGSDTQYF. The CDR3 bases are TGTGCCAGCAGCTTAAGGCGGGGGGGCTCAGATACGCAGTATTTT.

In DNA, the CDR3 is TGTGCCAGCAGCGTAGGACTAGCGGGGGTAGGTGAGCAGTTCTTC. This translates into CASSVGLAGVGEQFF. The chain couples TRBV9 to TRBJ2-1; 12 bases are a match to TRBD2. Looked up from germline, CDR1 is SGDLS and CDR2 is YYNGEE. V shed 0 bases, J shed 9 bases, and the junction held 4 bases outside the gene matches. CDR3 size: 15 residues.